This T cell receptor beta chain was retrieved from a study of identical twins. This clonotype was counted only a few times. The antigen is not known. Unique molecular identifiers were present on cDNA, and template switching added a universal primer site. TCRdb re-analysed the 5' RACE reads in MiXCR, keeping a single row per CDR3 protein. This sample has 500,000 to 700,000 distinct CDR3 sequences, with around 7.5% found just once. The germline CDR1 and CDR2 sequences are DFQATT and SNEGSKA (reference sequence). This CDR3 is 15 amino acids long. V was pared by 1 base and J by 4 bases, with 9 bases of the junction left unmatched. Study results and caveats: Sequences that were out-of-frame, alpha and twin-shared displayed an excess of low generation probability. The more abundant beta clonotypes in cord blood had fewer insertions, and memory repertoires did not show this. Compared with models, monozygotic twins showed more out-of-frame TCR alpha sharing.

These data were also reused for a study on yellow fever vaccine responses in identical twins.

This clonotype originated in a woman aged 18 to 35 in good health. The V and J genes are TRBV20-1 and TRBJ2-5, with 7 positions matching TRBD1. The sequenced sample was PBMCs. The chain's CDR3 is CSARGGKGAGETQYF. CDR3 DNA sequence: TGCAGTGCTAGAGGGGGAAAGGGGGCGGGAGAGACCCAGTACTTC.